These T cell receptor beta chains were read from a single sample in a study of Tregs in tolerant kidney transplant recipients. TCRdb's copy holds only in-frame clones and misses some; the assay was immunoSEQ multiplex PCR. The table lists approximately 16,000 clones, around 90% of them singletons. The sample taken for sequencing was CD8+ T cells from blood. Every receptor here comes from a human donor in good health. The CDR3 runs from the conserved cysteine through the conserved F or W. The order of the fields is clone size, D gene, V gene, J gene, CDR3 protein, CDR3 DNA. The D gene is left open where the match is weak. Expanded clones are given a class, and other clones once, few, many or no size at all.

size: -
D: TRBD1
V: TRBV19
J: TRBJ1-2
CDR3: CASNGQGYGYTF
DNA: TGTGCCAGTAATGGACAGGGCTATGGCTACACCTTC

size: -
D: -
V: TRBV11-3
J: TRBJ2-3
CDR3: CASSIRGMENTDTQYF
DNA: TGTGCCAGCAGCATCCGGGGGATGGAGAACACAGATACGCAGTATTTT

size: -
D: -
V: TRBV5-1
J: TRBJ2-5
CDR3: CASSLRAWQETQYF
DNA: TGCGCCAGCAGCTTGCGGGCATGGCAAGAGACCCAGTACTTC

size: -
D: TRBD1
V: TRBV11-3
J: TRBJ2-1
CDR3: CASSSRDRPYNEQFF
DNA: TGTGCCAGCAGCAGCCGGGACAGACCTTACAATGAGCAGTTCTTC

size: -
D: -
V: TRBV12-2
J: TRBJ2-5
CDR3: CASRPPRQSGETQYF
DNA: TGTGCAAGTCGACCCCCCCGACAGAGCGGAGAGACCCAGTACTTC

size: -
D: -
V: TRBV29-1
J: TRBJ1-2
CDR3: CSVEEREGRVGYTF
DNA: TGCAGCGTTGAAGAGAGGGAGGGGAGGGTTGGCTACACCTTC

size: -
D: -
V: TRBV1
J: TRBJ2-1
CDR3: CTSSQDSIAGGKHEQFF
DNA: TGCACCAGCAGCCAAGATAGCATAGCGGGCGGAAAGCATGAGCAGTTCTTC

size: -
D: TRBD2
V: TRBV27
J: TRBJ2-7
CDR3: CASSALAGYEQYF
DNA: TGTGCCAGCAGTGCTCTAGCGGGCTACGAGCAGTACTTC

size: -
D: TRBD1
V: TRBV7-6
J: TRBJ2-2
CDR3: CASSSRDRGSTGELFF
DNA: TGTGCCAGCAGCTCAAGAGACAGGGGTTCCACCGGGGAGCTGTTTTTT

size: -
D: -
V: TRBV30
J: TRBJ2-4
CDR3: CAWSDTGRNIQYF
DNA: TGTGCCTGGAGTGACACAGGGCGAAACATTCAGTACTTC

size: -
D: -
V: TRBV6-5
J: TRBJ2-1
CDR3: CASSGQGLYNEQFF
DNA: TGTGCCAGCAGCGGCCAGGGACTTTACAATGAGCAGTTCTTC

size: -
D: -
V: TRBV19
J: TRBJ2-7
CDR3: CASSSGQTYEQYF
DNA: TGTGCCAGTAGTAGCGGACAGACCTACGAGCAGTACTTC

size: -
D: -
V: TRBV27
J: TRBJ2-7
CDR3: CASSLAGDYEQYF
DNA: TGTGCCAGCAGTTTGGCAGGGGACTACGAGCAGTACTTC

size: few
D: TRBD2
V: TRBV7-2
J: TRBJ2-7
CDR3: CASRISGPYEQYF
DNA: TGTGCCAGCAGGATTAGCGGGCCGTACGAGCAGTACTTC

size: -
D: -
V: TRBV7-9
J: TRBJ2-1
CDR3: CASSLEGATQFF
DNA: TGTGCCAGCAGCTTAGAAGGAGCTACTCAGTTCTTC

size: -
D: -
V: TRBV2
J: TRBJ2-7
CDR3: CASSDILSSSEQYF
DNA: TGTGCCAGCAGTGATATCCTGTCGAGTTCCGAGCAGTACTTC

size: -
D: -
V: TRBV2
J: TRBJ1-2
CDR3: CASMPEPRFYGYTF
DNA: TGTGCCAGCATGCCCGAGCCCCGCTTCTATGGCTACACCTTC

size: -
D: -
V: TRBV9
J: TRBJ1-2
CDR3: CASSDNYGYTF
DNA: TGTGCCAGCAGCGATAACTATGGCTACACCTTC

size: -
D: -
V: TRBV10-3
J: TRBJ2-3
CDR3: CAIARVHRVLDTQYF
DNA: TGTGCCATCGCGCGGGTGCACAGGGTGCTAGATACGCAGTATTTT

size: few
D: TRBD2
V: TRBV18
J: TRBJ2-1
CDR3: CASSPFGGAENEQFF
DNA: TGTGCCAGCTCACCCTTCGGGGGGGCCGAGAATGAGCAGTTCTTC

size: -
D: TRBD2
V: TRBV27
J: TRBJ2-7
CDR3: CASSEIAGAYEQYF
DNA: TGTGCCAGCAGTGAGATAGCGGGAGCCTACGAGCAGTACTTC

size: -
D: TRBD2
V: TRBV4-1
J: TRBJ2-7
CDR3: CASSQGLAGGKRAYEQYF
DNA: TGCGCCAGCAGCCAGGGACTAGCGGGGGGCAAGAGGGCCTACGAGCAGTACTTC